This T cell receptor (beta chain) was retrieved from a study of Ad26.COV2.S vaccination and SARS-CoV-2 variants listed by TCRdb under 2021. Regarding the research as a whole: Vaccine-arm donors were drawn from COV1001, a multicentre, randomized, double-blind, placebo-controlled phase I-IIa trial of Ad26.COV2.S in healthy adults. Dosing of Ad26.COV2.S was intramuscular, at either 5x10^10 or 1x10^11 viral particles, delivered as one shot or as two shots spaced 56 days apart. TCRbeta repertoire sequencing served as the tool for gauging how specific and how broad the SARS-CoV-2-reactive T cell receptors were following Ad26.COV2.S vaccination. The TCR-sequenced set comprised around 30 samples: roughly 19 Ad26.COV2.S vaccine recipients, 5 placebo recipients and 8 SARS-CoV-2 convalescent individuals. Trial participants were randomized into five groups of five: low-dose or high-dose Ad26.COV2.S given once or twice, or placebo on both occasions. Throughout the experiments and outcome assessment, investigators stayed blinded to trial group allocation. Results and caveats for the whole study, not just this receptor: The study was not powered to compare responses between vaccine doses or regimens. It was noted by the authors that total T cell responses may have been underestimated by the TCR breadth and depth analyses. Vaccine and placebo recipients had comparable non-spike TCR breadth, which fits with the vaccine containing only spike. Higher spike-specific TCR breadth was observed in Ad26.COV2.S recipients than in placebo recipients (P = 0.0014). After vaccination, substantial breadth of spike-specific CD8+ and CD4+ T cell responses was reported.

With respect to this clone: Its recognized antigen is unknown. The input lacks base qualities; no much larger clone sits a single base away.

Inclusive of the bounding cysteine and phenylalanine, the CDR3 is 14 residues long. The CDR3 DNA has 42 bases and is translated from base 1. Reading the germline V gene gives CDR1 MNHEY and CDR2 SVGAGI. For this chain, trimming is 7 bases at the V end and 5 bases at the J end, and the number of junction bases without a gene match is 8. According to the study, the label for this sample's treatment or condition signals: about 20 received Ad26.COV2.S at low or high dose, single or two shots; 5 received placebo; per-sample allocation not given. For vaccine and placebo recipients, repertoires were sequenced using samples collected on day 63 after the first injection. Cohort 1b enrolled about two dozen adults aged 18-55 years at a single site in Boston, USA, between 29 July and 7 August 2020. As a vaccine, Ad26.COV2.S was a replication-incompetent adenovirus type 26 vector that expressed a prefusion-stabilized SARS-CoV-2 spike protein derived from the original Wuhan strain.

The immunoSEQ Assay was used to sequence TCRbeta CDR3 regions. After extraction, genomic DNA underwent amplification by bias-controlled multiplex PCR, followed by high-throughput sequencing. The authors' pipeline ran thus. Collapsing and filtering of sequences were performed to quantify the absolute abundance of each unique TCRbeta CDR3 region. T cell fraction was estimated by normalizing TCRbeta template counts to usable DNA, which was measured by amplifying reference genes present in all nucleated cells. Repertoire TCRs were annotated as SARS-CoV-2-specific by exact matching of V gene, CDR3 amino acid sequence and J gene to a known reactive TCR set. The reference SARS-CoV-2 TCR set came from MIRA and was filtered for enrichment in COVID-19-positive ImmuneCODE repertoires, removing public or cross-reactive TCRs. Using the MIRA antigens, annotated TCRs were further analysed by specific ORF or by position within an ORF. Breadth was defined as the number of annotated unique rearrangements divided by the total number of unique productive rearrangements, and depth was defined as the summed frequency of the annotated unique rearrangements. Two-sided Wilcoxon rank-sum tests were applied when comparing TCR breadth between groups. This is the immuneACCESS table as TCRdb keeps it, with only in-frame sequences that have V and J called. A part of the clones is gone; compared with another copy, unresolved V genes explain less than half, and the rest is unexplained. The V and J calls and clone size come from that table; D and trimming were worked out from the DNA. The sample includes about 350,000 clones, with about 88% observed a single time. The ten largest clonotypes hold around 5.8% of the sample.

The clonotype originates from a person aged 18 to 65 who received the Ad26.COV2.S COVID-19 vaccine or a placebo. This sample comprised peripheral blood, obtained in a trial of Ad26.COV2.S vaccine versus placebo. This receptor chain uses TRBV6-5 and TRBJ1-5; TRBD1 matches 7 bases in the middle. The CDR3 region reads CASTETGAHQPQHF. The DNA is TGTGCCAGCACCGAAACAGGGGCCCATCAGCCCCAGCATTTT.